The 7 T cell receptor beta chains reported below all come from one sample, sequenced in a study of blood T cells in healthy people across ages. Through a sample-barcoded 5' primer and a J-beta primer mix, a second PCR was run for roughly 6 to 11 cycles. TCRdb independently ran MiXCR on the 5' RACE reads; one entry per CDR3 protein. The sample yields 1.5 million to 2 million distinct CDR3 sequences, approximately 28% seen once. The sequenced material came from blood. These receptor sequences come from a woman in her 30s in good health.

The rearrangement uses TRBV7-9 and TRBJ2-1; D remains ambiguous. CDR1 is SEHNR, CDR2 FQNEAQ, per germline (reference sequence). The ends were cut back, 0 bases at V and 2 bases at J, with 11 bases in the middle. This CDR3 has 16 residues. The CDR3 nucleotides read TGTGCCAGCAGCTTAGCGAAAGGCGGCCCCTACAATGAGCAGTTCTTC. It yields the protein CASSLAKGGPYNEQFF.

Note on this clonotype: Since the CDR3 does not end with the conserved phenylalanine or tryptophan, this likely comes from a read error. The chain has TRBV20-1 and TRBJ2-6; TRBD1 aligns across 7 bases. Germline CDR1 reads DFQATT; CDR2 reads SNEGSKA (reference sequence). The trim removed 4 bases at V and 2 bases at J, leaving 5 bases unmatched. The CDR3 is 15 residues long. CDR3 nucleotides: TGCAGTGCTACCTACAGGGGCCCTGGGGCCAACGTCCTGACTGTC. Protein product: CSATYRGPGANVLTV.

This chain links TRBV12-3 or TRBV12-4 with TRBJ1-6; maybe TRBD1 (6 bases). Trimming pared 5 bases from V and 10 bases from J, leaving 12 bases between. The CDR3 is 13 residues long. The CDR3 DNA reads as TGTGCCAGCAGTCGCGGACAGAGCTCACCCCTCCACTTT. Encoded protein: CASSRGQSSPLHF.

V gene TRBV11-2 combines with J gene TRBJ2-5; 7 bases agree with TRBD1. The trim removed 3 bases at V and 3 bases at J, leaving 7 bases unmatched. CDR1 is SGHAT and CDR2 is FQNNGV in the germline V gene. This CDR3 is 15 amino acids long. The CDR3 region has the DNA TGTGCCAGCAGCTTCGGGACAGTATTCGAAGAGACCCAGTACTTC. Amino acid sequence: CASSFGTVFEETQYF.

This clonotype was picked up a small number of times. This chain connects TRBV11-2 to TRBJ2-1; D call uncertain. The CDR3 runs 12 residues. Trimming removed 3 bases at V and 10 bases at J, with 10 bases between. CDR1 SGHAT and CDR2 FQNNGV come from the germline V gene. For the CDR3, the DNA is TGTGCCAGCAGCTTTGGGGTTGGGGAGCAGTTCTTC. Encoded protein: CASSFGVGEQFF.

The chain links TRBV12-3 or TRBV12-4 to TRBJ2-4; TRBD1 matches at 10 bases. The trim removed 6 bases at V and 9 bases at J, leaving 5 bases unmatched. This CDR3 is 13 amino acids long. The DNA for the CDR3 is TGTGCCAGCAGCCGGACAGGGGGGAGCATTCAGTACTTC. Translation: CASSRTGGSIQYF.

In this sample, this clonotype turned up many times. The chain has TRBV9 and TRBJ2-3; D is perhaps TRBD1 or TRBD2 (7 bases each). V gave up 4 bases and J gave up 3 bases, with 15 bases separating them. This CDR3 region has 15 residues. CDR1 is SGDLS and CDR2 is YYNGEE in the germline V gene. CDR3 protein: CASSLRQGGTDTQYF. As DNA, the CDR3 is TGTGCCAGCAGCTTACGACAGGGAGGGACAGATACGCAGTATTTT.